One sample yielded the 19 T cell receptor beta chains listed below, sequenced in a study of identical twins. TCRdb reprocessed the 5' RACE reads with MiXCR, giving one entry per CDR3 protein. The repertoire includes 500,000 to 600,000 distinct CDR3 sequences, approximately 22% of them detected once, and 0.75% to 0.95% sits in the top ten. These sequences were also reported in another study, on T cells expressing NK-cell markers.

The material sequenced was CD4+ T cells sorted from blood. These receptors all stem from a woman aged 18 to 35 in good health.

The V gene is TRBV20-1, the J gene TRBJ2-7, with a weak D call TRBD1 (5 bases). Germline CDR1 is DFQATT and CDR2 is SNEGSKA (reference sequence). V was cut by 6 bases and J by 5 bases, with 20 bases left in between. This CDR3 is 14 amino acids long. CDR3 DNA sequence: TGCAGTGCCATAACTTCGGCCAACAGGAACGAGCAGTACTTC. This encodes CSAITSANRNEQYF.

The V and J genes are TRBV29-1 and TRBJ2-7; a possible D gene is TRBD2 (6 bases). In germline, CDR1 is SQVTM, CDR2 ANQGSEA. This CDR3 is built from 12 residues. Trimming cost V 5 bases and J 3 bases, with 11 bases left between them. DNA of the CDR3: TGCAGCGTTCTAGGGGAGGTCTACGAGCAGTACTTC. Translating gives CSVLGEVYEQYF.

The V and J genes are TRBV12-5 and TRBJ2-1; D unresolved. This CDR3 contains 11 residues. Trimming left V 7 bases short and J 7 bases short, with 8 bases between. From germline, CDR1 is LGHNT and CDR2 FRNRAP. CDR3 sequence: CASVVLNEQFF. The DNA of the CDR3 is TGTGCTAGTGTCGTTTTGAATGAGCAGTTCTTC.

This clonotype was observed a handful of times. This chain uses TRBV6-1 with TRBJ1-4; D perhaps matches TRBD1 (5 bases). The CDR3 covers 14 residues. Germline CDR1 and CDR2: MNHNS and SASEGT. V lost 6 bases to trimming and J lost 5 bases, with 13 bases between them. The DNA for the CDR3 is TGTGCCAGCAGCATAAGAAGGGGAAATGAAAAACTGTTTTTT. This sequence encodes CASSIRRGNEKLFF.

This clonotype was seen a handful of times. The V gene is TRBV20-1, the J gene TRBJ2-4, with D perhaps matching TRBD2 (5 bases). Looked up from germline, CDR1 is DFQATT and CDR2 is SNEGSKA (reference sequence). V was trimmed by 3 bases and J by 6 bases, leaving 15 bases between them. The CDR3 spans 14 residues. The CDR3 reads CSARDGILGNIQYF. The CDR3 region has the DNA TGCAGTGCTAGGGACGGGATCCTTGGAAACATTCAGTACTTC.

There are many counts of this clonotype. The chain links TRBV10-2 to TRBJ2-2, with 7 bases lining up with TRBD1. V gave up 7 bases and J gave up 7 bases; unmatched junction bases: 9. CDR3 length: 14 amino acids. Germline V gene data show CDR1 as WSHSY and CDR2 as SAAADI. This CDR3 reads CASNNGQVDGELFF. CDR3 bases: TGCGCCAGCAACAATGGACAGGTGGACGGGGAGCTGTTTTTT.

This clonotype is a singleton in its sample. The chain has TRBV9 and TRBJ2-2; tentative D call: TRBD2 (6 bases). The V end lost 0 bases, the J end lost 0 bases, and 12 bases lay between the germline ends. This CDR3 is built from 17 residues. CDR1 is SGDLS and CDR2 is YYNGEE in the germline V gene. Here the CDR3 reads CASSVVGAGSNTGELFF. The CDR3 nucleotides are TGTGCCAGCAGCGTAGTTGGCGCGGGGTCGAACACCGGGGAGCTGTTTTTT.

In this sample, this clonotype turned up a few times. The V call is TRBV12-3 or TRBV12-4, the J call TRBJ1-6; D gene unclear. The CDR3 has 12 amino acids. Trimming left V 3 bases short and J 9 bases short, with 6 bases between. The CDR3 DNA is TGTGCCAGCAGTTTTGTAGGTTCACCCCTCCACTTT. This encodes CASSFVGSPLHF.

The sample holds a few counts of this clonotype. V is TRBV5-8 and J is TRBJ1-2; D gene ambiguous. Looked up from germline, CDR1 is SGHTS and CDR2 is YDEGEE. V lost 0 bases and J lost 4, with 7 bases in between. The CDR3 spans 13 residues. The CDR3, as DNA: TGTGCCAGCAGCTTGGGAGCCCCCTATGGCTACACCTTC. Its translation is CASSLGAPYGYTF. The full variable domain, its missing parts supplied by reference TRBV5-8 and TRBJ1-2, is EAGVTQSPTHLIKTRGQQATLRCSPISGHTSVYWYQQALGLGLQFLLWYDEGEERNRGNFPPRFSGRQFPNYSSELNVNALELEDSALYLCASSLGAPYGYTFGSGTRLTVV.

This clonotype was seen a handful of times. In nucleotides, the CDR3 is TGTGCCACCAGTGATGGTGGGTCTAGCGGGGTCCATGAGCAGTTCTTC. Its translation: CATSDGGSSGVHEQFF. The chain has TRBV24-1 and TRBJ2-1, with 9 bases identical to TRBD2. The junction had 10 bases not matched to a gene; V was cut back by 3 bases and J by 8 bases. The length of the CDR3 is 16 residues. The germline CDR1 and CDR2 sequences are KGHDR and SFDVKD.

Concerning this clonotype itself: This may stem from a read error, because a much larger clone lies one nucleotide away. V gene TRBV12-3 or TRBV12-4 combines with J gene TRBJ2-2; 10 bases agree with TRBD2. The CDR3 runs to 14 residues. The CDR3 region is CVSSTSGGAGELFF. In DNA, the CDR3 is TGTGTCAGCAGTACGAGCGGGGGGGCCGGGGAGCTGTTTTTT.

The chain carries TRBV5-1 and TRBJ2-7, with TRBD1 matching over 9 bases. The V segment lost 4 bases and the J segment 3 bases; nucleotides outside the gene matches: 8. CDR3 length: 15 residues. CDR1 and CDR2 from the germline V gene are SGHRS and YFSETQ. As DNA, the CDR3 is TGCGCCAGCAGCGGGGGACAGGGCCGATTCTACGAGCAGTACTTC. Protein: CASSGGQGRFYEQYF.

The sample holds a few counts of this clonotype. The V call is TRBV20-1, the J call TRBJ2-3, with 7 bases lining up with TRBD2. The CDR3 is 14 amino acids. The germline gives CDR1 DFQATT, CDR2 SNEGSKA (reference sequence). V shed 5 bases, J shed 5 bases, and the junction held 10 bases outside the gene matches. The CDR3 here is CSAAPGGSEDTQYF. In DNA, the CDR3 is TGCAGTGCTGCTCCGGGGGGTTCGGAAGATACGCAGTATTTT.

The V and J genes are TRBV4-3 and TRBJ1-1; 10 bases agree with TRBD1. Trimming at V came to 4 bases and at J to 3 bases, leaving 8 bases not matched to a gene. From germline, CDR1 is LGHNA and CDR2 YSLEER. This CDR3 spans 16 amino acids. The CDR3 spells CASSPLRTGGDTEAFF. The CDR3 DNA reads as TGCGCCAGCAGCCCTTTAAGGACAGGGGGAGACACTGAAGCTTTCTTT.

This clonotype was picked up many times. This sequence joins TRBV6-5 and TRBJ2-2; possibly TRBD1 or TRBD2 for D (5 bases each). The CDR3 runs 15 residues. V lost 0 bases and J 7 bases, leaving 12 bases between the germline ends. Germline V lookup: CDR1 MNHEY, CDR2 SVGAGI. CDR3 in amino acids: CASSYSIVGGGELFF. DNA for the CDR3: TGTGCCAGCAGTTACTCGATTGTTGGGGGCGGGGAGCTGTTTTTT.

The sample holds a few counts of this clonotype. CDR3 nucleotide sequence: TGTGCCAGCAGCTTAGCGTCCATGATAGGTCCGGCTAGCCCGCATGAGCAGTTCTTC. Translating it yields CASSLASMIGPASPHEQFF. The rearrangement links TRBV7-2 to TRBJ2-1; D possibly corresponds to TRBD2 (5 bases). This CDR3 comprises 19 residues. V was clipped by 0 bases and J by 8 bases, with 26 bases between them. The germline V gene has CDR1 SGHTA and CDR2 FQGNSA.

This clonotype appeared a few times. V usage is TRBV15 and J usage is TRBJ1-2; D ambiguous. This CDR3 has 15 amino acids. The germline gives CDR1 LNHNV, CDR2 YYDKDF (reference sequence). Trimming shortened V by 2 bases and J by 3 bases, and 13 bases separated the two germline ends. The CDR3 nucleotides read TGTGCCACCAGCAGATCGGCAAGGGCAGACTATGGCTACACCTTC. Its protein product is CATSRSARADYGYTF.

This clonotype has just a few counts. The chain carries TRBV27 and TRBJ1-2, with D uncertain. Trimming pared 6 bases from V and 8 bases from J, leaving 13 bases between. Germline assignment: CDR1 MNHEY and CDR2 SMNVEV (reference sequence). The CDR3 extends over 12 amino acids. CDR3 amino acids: CASRTGDHGYTF. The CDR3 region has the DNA TGTGCCAGCAGGACCGGAGATCACGGCTACACCTTC.

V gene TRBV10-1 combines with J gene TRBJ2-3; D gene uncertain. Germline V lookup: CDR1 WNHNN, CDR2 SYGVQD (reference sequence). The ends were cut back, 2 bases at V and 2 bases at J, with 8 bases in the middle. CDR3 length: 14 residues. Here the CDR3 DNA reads TGCGCCAGCAGTGAGGGATTCTACACAGATACGCAGTATTTT. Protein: CASSEGFYTDTQYF.